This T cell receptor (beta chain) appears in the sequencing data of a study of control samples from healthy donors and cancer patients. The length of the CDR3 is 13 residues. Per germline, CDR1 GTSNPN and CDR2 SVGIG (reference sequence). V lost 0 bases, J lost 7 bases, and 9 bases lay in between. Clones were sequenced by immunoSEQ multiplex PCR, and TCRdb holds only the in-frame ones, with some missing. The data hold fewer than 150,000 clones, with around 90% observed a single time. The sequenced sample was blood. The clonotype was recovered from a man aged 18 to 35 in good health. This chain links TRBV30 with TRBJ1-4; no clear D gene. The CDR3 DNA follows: TGTGCCTGGAGTGTACAAGATGTTGAAAAACTGTTTTTT. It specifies CAWSVQDVEKLFF.